This entry concerns a single TCR beta chain. This sample was included in a study of blood T cells in healthy people across ages. The CDR3 totals 16 residues. Germline V CDR1 and CDR2: SGHTA, FQGTGA. The total RNA that was extracted per sample amounted to at least 5 micrograms. For the second PCR, which ran for roughly 6 to 11 cycles, a sample-barcoded 5' primer and a J-beta primer mix were used. Each cDNA molecule carried a tag from a template-switch adaptor that contained 12 random nucleotides. TCRdb fed the 5' RACE reads into MiXCR, producing one record per CDR3 protein. The sample records some 920,000 distinct CDR3 sequences, approximately 50% being singletons.

The specimen was blood. The chain combines TRBV7-3 with TRBJ2-1; unclear D gene. Near its end, the DNA agrees better with TRBJ2-7, so the J call may be wrong. This receptor was taken from a woman aged 55-70 years in good health. The CDR3 region is CASSLNGGASYNEQYF. The CDR3 nucleotides are TGTGCCAGCAGCCTAAATGGCGGAGCCTCCTACAATGAGCAGTACTTC.